Listed here is a single T cell receptor (beta chain). The antigen is undetermined. A read error may be the cause here, since a much bigger clone is one base away. From RNA transcripts, TCR beta CDR3 regions were amplified. HTBI primers were employed in a first-round RT-PCR of the TCR CDR3. TCRdb itself ran the multiplex PCR reads through MiXCR, one entry per CDR3 protein. Of fewer than 850,000 distinct CDR3 sequences listed, around a sixth are singletons. This entry comes from a study of T cells in Graves' hyperthyroidism and ophthalmopathy. Study-level results: From stable hyperthyroidism, ophthalmopathy was separated by a 13 V-J model.

From germline, CDR1 is KGHSH and CDR2 LQKENI. Trimming pared 2 bases from V and 1 base from J, leaving 11 bases between. The CDR3 consists of 15 residues. Material: blood. The clonotype comes from a man aged 45-60 years with Graves' hyperthyroidism. The chain has TRBV18 and TRBJ1-1; the D gene is possibly TRBD1 (5 bases). This chain's CDR3 is CASSPRGRANTEAFF. CDR3 DNA: TGTGCCAGCTCACCAAGGGGCAGGGCGAACACTGAAGCTTTCTTT.